The next 7 T cell receptor beta chains were all read from a single sample in a study of blood T cell repertoires in COVID-19. Method: immunoSEQ multiplex PCR; TCRdb's copy keeps in-frame clones and lacks some. The sample yields about 240,000 clones, approximately 90% seen once. The sequencing sample was made of PBMCs or T cells enriched from blood (not recorded which). These receptors all come from a man between 40 and 49 years old who had recovered from COVID-19.

This clone has more than one count but fewer than ten. The rearrangement joins TRBV2 to TRBJ2-2; D is unclear. Trimming cost V 4 bases and J 3 bases, with 12 bases left between them. In germline, CDR1 is SNHLY, CDR2 FYNNEI. The CDR3 runs to 15 residues. This chain's CDR3 is CASSGSSSDTGELFF. CDR3 DNA: TGTGCCAGCAGTGGATCATCGAGCGACACCGGGGAGCTGTTTTTT. Looking up the rest from reference TRBV2 and TRBJ2-2 gives the full variable domain: EPEVTQTPSHQVTQMGQEVILRCVPISNHLYFYWYRQILGQKVEFLVSFYNNEISEKSEIFDDQFSVERPDGSNFTLKIRSTKLEDSAMYFCASSGSSSDTGELFFGEGSRLTVL.

The chain couples TRBV6-1 to TRBJ2-2, with D possibly TRBD1 on 5 matching bases. Germline CDR1 and CDR2: MNHNS and SASEGT. This CDR3 comprises 16 residues. The V gene lost 4 bases and the J gene lost 7 bases, with 19 bases spanning the gap. The CDR3 protein is CASSVPGAGYYGELFF. CDR3 nucleotide sequence: TGTGCCAGCAGTGTACCTGGGGCAGGGTACTACGGGGAGCTGTTTTTT.

Remarks on this clone: At the DNA level, this CDR3 is encoded by other sequences in the same sample as well. The chain combines TRBV11-2 with TRBJ2-3; TRBD2 agrees at 7 bases. V lost 2 bases and J lost 3; bases outside the gene matches: 5. Germline V gives CDR1 SGHAT, CDR2 FQNNGV. The CDR3 is 15 amino acids. The chain's CDR3 is CASSLRGVGTDTQYF. The CDR3 DNA reads TGTGCCAGCAGCTTACGGGGGGTCGGGACAGATACGCAGTATTTT.

This chain connects TRBV10-3 to TRBJ2-7, with D possibly being TRBD2 (6 bases). Looked up from germline, CDR1 is ENHRY and CDR2 is SYGVKD. The CDR3 has 14 amino acids. V was trimmed by 6 bases and J by 2 bases, leaving 14 bases between them. The CDR3 region is CAIRPRDSTYEQYF. For the CDR3, the DNA is TGTGCCATCAGGCCGAGGGACTCTACCTACGAGCAGTACTTC.

CDR3 sequence: CASSWDTYQPQHF. DNA of the CDR3: TGTGCCAGCAGCTGGGACACTTATCAGCCCCAGCATTTT. The chain recombines TRBV12-3 or TRBV12-4 with TRBJ1-5; possible D gene TRBD1, 6 bases. The germline V and J ends were trimmed by 6 bases and 5 bases, with 11 bases remaining between them. The CDR3 runs 13 residues.

This clone was seen a handful of times. The chain combines TRBV11-2 with TRBJ2-7; 8 bases line up with TRBD1. Per the germline V gene, CDR1 is SGHAT and CDR2 is FQNNGV. The CDR3 runs to 14 residues. The ends lost 6 bases at V and 5 bases at J; junction bases unmatched: 9. Here the CDR3 DNA reads TGTGCCAGCAGGGTTGGCCAGGGGGCCCACGAGCAGTACTTC. Its protein is CASRVGQGAHEQYF.

The chain uses TRBV28 and TRBJ2-3; 10 bases map to TRBD2. V trimming: 8 bases; J trimming: 5 bases; junction bases outside the gene matches: 10. The germline V gene encodes CDR1 MDHEN and CDR2 SYDVKM. This CDR3 comprises 15 residues. The CDR3 is CASSRASGSIDTQYF. The CDR3 DNA sequence: TGTGCCAGCTCTAGGGCTAGCGGGAGTATAGATACGCAGTATTTT. Based on the CDR3 plus reference TRBV28 and TRBJ2-3, the full variable domain is DVKVTQSSRYLVKRTGEKVFLECVQDMDHENMFWYRQDPGLGLRLIYFSYDVKMKEKGDIPEGYSVSREKKERFSLILESASTNQTSMYLCASSRASGSIDTQYFGPGTRLTVL.